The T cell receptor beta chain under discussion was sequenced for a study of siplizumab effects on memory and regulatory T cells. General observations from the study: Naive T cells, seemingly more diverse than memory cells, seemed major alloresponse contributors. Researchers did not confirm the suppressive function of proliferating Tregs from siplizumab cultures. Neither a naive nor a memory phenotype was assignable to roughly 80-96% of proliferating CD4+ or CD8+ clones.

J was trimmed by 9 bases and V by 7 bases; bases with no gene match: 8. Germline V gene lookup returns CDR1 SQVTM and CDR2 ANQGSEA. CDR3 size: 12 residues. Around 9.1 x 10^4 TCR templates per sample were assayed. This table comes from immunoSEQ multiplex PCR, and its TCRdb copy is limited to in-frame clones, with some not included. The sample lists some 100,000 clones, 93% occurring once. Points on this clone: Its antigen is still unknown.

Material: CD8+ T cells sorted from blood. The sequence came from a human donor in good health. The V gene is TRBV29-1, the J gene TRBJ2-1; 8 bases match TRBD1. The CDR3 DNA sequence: TGCAGCGCCACAGGGGGAAGAAGTGAGCAGTTCTTC. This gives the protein CSATGGRSEQFF.